This T cell receptor (beta chain) was captured by sequencing in a study of sequential checkpoint blockade in melanoma. Study-wide background: First-line arms were nivolumab then ipilimumab, or the reverse, randomized 1:1. TCRβ was sequenced from DNA of 90 or so pretreatment tumors.

Study-level points and caveats: In arm A, pretreatment tumor clonality was associated with response.

Sample treatment: randomized to nivolumab then ipilimumab (arm A) or the reverse (arm B). The table came from immunoSEQ multiplex PCR; TCRdb's copy has only in-frame clones and leaves some out. The profile shows about 7,200 clones, approximately 20% of them singletons. The germline V gene has CDR1 SGDLS and CDR2 YYNGEE. The V end lost 6 bases, the J end lost 5 bases, and 9 bases lay between the germline ends. The CDR3 has 12 amino acids. On this clone: Antigen specificity is unknown.

This clonotype was obtained from a human donor with melanoma. This sequence joins TRBV9 and TRBJ2-1; the D gene is possibly TRBD1 (5 bases). Sequenced here: tumor tissue (inferred from file names), sampled from a patient given nivolumab and ipilimumab in sequence. The CDR3 reads CASKWTHNEQFF. The CDR3, as DNA: TGTGCCAGCAAATGGACACACAATGAGCAGTTCTTC.